This T cell receptor (beta chain) was recovered during a study of T cells after yellow fever vaccination. One entry per CDR3 protein, called by TCRdb with MiXCR from the 5' RACE reads. The sample gives fewer than 650,000 distinct CDR3 sequences, just over 20% of which show up once; about 16% is in the top ten. The clonotype was recovered from a young man who received the YFV17D yellow fever vaccine. Sequencing used PBMCs, obtained approximately 22 days after the first yellow fever vaccination.

CDR3 protein: CAWSETTDTQYF. For the CDR3, the DNA is TGTGCCTGGAGTGAAACAACAGATACGCAGTATTTT. This chain links TRBV30 with TRBJ2-3; D gene ambiguous. Germline CDR1 and CDR2: GTSNPN and SVGIG (reference sequence). This CDR3 contains 12 residues. V lost 1 base and J lost 3, with 5 bases in between.